Listed below are T cell receptor beta chains from one sample, sequenced in a study of Ad26.COV2.S vaccination and SARS-CoV-2 variants. Some clones are missing from TCRdb's copy, which holds only in-frame ones; the method was immunoSEQ multiplex PCR. The data contain 440,000 or so clones, 90% of them seen just once; the ten biggest clones take up about 4.4%. The material sequenced was peripheral blood, taken in a trial of Ad26.COV2.S vaccine versus placebo. The receptors come from a person between 18 and 65 years old who received the Ad26.COV2.S COVID-19 vaccine or a placebo. Each CDR3 is given with its conserved first and last residue. The order of the fields is J gene, D gene, V gene, CDR3 protein, CDR3 DNA. A D gene is named only where the DNA matches it firmly.

J: TRBJ2-6
D: TRBD1
V: TRBV27
CDR3: CASSFFWTGKSSGANVLTF
DNA: TGTGCCAGCAGTTTTTTCTGGACAGGGAAAAGCTCTGGGGCCAACGTCCTGACTTTC

J: TRBJ2-4
D: -
V: TRBV7-9
CDR3: CASLGSKNIQYF
DNA: TGTGCCAGCCTCGGTAGCAAAAACATTCAGTACTTC

J: TRBJ2-3
D: -
V: TRBV13
CDR3: CASSLRSLSTDTQYF
DNA: TGTGCCAGCAGCTTACGGTCTTTGAGCACAGATACGCAGTATTTT

J: TRBJ1-5
D: TRBD1
V: TRBV9
CDR3: CASSVGQGYEPQHF
DNA: TGTGCCAGCAGCGTAGGACAGGGGTACGAGCCCCAGCATTTT

J: TRBJ2-5
D: TRBD1
V: TRBV5-1
CDR3: CASSLAGTGVETQYF
DNA: TGCGCCAGCAGCTTGGCCGGGACAGGGGTAGAGACCCAGTACTTC

J: TRBJ2-7
D: -
V: TRBV28
CDR3: CASSLNMEGYEQYF
DNA: TGTGCCAGCAGTTTAAACATGGAGGGTTACGAGCAGTACTTC

J: TRBJ2-6
D: TRBD1
V: TRBV4-2
CDR3: CASSQQDRGPSGANVLTF
DNA: TGTGCCAGCAGCCAACAAGACAGGGGTCCCTCTGGGGCCAACGTCCTGACTTTC

J: TRBJ1-2
D: TRBD1
V: TRBV18
CDR3: CASSLGGDSYGYTF
DNA: TGTGCCAGCTCCCTCGGCGGGGACAGCTATGGCTACACCTTC

J: TRBJ2-7
D: -
V: TRBV11-2
CDR3: CASSLGDGTYEQYF
DNA: TGTGCCAGCAGCTTAGGGGACGGGACCTACGAGCAGTACTTC

J: TRBJ2-1
D: TRBD2
V: TRBV18
CDR3: CASSPARAGGYNEQFF
DNA: TGTGCCAGCTCACCGGCAAGGGCGGGAGGATACAATGAGCAGTTCTTC

J: TRBJ2-3
D: TRBD2
V: TRBV6-2/TRBV6-3
CDR3: CASSYAYGSGSNPDTQYF
DNA: TGTGCCAGCAGTTACGCCTACGGTAGCGGGAGTAACCCAGATACGCAGTATTTT

J: TRBJ2-7
D: -
V: TRBV28
CDR3: CASSLWGGAYEQYF
DNA: TGTGCCAGCAGTTTATGGGGCGGGGCCTACGAGCAGTACTTC

J: TRBJ2-7
D: -
V: TRBV7-3
CDR3: CASSLPGTYEQYF
DNA: TGTGCCAGCAGCTTACCGGGGACCTACGAGCAGTACTTC

J: TRBJ2-5
D: -
V: TRBV20-1
CDR3: CSARVPETQYF
DNA: TGCAGTGCTAGAGTTCCCGAGACCCAGTACTTC

J: TRBJ2-2
D: -
V: TRBV7-3
CDR3: CASSLTHTGELFF
DNA: TGTGCCAGCAGCTTAACACACACCGGGGAGCTGTTTTTT

J: TRBJ2-1
D: TRBD2
V: TRBV19
CDR3: CASSISAGGPNEQFF
DNA: TGTGCCAGTAGTATTTCAGCGGGAGGGCCGAATGAGCAGTTCTTC

J: TRBJ2-3
D: TRBD2
V: TRBV7-9
CDR3: CASSPPAGLSTDTQYF
DNA: TGTGCCAGCAGCCCCCCAGCGGGGCTGAGCACAGATACGCAGTATTTT

J: TRBJ2-1
D: TRBD2
V: TRBV6-5
CDR3: CASRIAGVGIYEQFF
DNA: TGTGCCAGCAGGATAGCGGGAGTAGGGATCTATGAGCAGTTCTTC

J: TRBJ2-1
D: TRBD2
V: TRBV9
CDR3: CASSVAGLAGGNEQFF
DNA: TGTGCCAGCAGCGTCGCCGGACTAGCGGGAGGGAATGAGCAGTTCTTC

J: TRBJ2-1
D: -
V: TRBV6-2/TRBV6-3
CDR3: CASSYSGRAGASYNEQFF
DNA: TGTGCCAGCAGTTACTCGGGGAGGGCGGGGGCCTCCTACAATGAGCAGTTCTTC

J: TRBJ1-4
D: TRBD1
V: TRBV9
CDR3: CASSGQGAGNEKLFF
DNA: TGTGCCAGCAGCGGACAGGGGGCAGGTAATGAAAAACTGTTTTTT

J: TRBJ1-5
D: -
V: TRBV23-1
CDR3: CASSPPRANQPQHF
DNA: TGCGCCAGCAGCCCCCCCCGCGCTAATCAGCCCCAGCATTTT

J: TRBJ2-5
D: -
V: TRBV10-3
CDR3: CAISETVFGQETQYF
DNA: TGTGCCATCAGTGAAACGGTGTTTGGGCAAGAGACCCAGTACTTC

J: TRBJ2-4
D: -
V: TRBV19
CDR3: CASSQGGSQYF
DNA: TGTGCCAGTAGTCAAGGGGGGAGTCAGTACTTC

J: TRBJ2-1
D: -
V: TRBV4-2
CDR3: CASSQDRLLGSDNEQFF
DNA: TGTGCCAGCAGCCAAGATCGACTACTGGGTAGCGACAATGAGCAGTTCTTC

J: TRBJ2-3
D: TRBD2
V: TRBV5-1
CDR3: CASSLGLAGGVTDTQYF
DNA: TGCGCCAGCAGCTTGGGATTAGCGGGAGGTGTCACAGATACGCAGTATTTT

J: TRBJ2-5
D: -
V: TRBV30
CDR3: CAWRGHLQGTQYF
DNA: TGTGCCTGGAGGGGACACCTTCAAGGAACCCAGTACTTC

J: TRBJ2-5
D: -
V: TRBV28
CDR3: CASSFLRARSVPQETQYF
DNA: TGTGCCAGCAGTTTCTTAAGGGCCCGATCAGTCCCCCAAGAGACCCAGTACTTC

J: TRBJ2-5
D: -
V: TRBV5-1
CDR3: CASKRAGLMSQETQYF
DNA: TGCGCCAGTAAGAGGGCTGGGTTGATGTCACAAGAGACCCAGTACTTC

J: TRBJ1-5
D: TRBD1
V: TRBV28
CDR3: CASSFPRQGGNQPQHF
DNA: TGTGCCAGCAGTTTCCCTCGACAGGGGGGGAATCAGCCCCAGCATTTT

J: TRBJ1-6
D: -
V: TRBV28
CDR3: CASNADSHNSPLHF
DNA: TGTGCCAGCAACGCGGACAGTCATAATTCACCCCTCCACTTT